These 8 T cell receptor beta chains came from one sample sequenced in a study of blood T cell repertoires in COVID-19. Repertoires were generated with immunoSEQ multiplex PCR, while TCRdb's copy carries only in-frame clones and drops some. This table has some 76,000 clones, 80% to 90% appearing once. The sequencing sample was made of peripheral blood. Receptors were obtained from a woman between 18 and 30 years old with acute or convalescent COVID-19.

The gene calls are TRBV18 and TRBJ2-5; tentative D call: TRBD1 (5 bases). CDR1 and CDR2 (germline): KGHSH, LQKENI. V lost 2 bases and J lost 1, with 11 bases in between. The CDR3 sequence is 15 residues long. The CDR3: CASSPIQGPQETQYF. The CDR3 nucleotides read TGTGCCAGCTCACCAATCCAGGGCCCCCAAGAGACCCAGTACTTC.

This chain joins TRBV3-1 (or the pseudogene TRBV3-2) and TRBJ2-7; 8 positions match TRBD1. Trimming cost V 2 bases and J 4 bases; bases outside gene matches: 10. CDR3 size: 16 residues. The V gene's germline CDR1 is LGHDT and CDR2 YNNKEL (reference sequence). The CDR3 DNA reads TGTGCCAGCAGCCAATACAGGGACAGGAGCCAATACGAGCAGTACTTC. Its translation: CASSQYRDRSQYEQYF.

This sequence joins TRBV4-3 and TRBJ1-6, with a tentative D call TRBD1 (5 bases). Trimming stripped 4 bases from V and 0 bases from J, with 13 bases between. The CDR3 extends over 17 amino acids. CDR1 is LGHNA, CDR2 YSLEER, per germline. CDR3 sequence reads: CASSPGEWGSYNSPLHF. CDR3 nucleotides: TGCGCCAGCAGCCCGGGGGAGTGGGGCTCCTATAATTCACCCCTCCACTTT.

This chain joins TRBV7-2 and TRBJ1-2; TRBD1 matches at 9 bases. Germline CDR1 SGHTA, CDR2 FQGNSA. The CDR3 has 19 amino acids. The trim removed 1 base at V and 5 bases at J, leaving 17 bases unmatched. CDR3 sequence (DNA): TGTGCCAGCAGCTTAGATTTGAGGGGACAGGGTAAATTTAGGTATGGCTACACCTTC. It specifies CASSLDLRGQGKFRYGYTF.

The chain employs TRBV28 and TRBJ1-2; TRBD1 matches at 8 bases. The CDR3 consists of 15 residues. With 5 bases clipped from V and 6 bases from J, the junction kept 11 bases outside the gene matches. Germline CDR1 and CDR2: MDHEN and SYDVKM. For the CDR3, the DNA is TGTGCCAGCAGTACCGGACAGGGAGGGGAAGATGGCTACACCTTC. This encodes CASSTGQGGEDGYTF.

This clone was seen a few times. The sample carries other DNA sequences with the same CDR3. The chain combines TRBV29-1 with TRBJ2-2, with 10 bases fitting TRBD1. The length of the CDR3 is 13 residues. Trimming removed 7 bases from V and 5 bases from J; junction bases left unmatched: 4. Per germline, CDR1 SQVTM and CDR2 ANQGSEA. The CDR3 sequence: CSARTGGTGELFF. CDR3 bases: TGCAGCGCCCGGACAGGGGGGACCGGGGAGCTGTTTTTT.

This chain uses TRBV11-2 with TRBJ2-3; D is ambiguous. Trimming shortened V by 1 base and J by 0 bases, and 11 bases separated the two germline ends. Germline lookup yields CDR1 SGHAT and CDR2 FQNNGV. This CDR3 has 16 residues. CDR3 nucleotide sequence: TGTGCCAGCAGCTTAGCGCCAACTTCTAGCACAGATACGCAGTATTTT. This encodes CASSLAPTSSTDTQYF.

The CDR3 loop reads CASSRLTAGGVGGGTEAFF. The CDR3 nucleotides are TGCGCCAGCAGCCGCTTAACCGCAGGGGGCGTGGGAGGTGGCACTGAAGCTTTCTTT. V gene TRBV4-1 combines with J gene TRBJ1-1, with 8 bases aligning to TRBD1. Germline loops: CDR1 MGHRA, CDR2 YSYEKL. The CDR3 length is 19 residues. J was trimmed by 4 bases and V by 4 bases; bases with no gene match: 20.